These 28 T cell receptor beta chains were sequenced from one sample in a study of blood T cells in healthy people across ages. A second PCR of roughly 7 to 11 cycles used a sample-barcoded 5' primer and a J-beta primer mix. Via MiXCR, TCRdb re-called the 5' RACE reads, giving one row per CDR3 protein. The sample lists roughly 720,000 distinct CDR3 sequences, 50% to 65% seen once, with about 42% in the top ten. Sequencing was carried out using blood. These receptors came from an elderly man in good health.

The V and J genes are TRBV24-1 and TRBJ2-5, with D unclear. There are 12 residues in the CDR3. From germline, CDR1 is KGHDR and CDR2 SFDVKD. Trimming stripped 0 bases from V and 11 bases from J, with 9 bases between. In DNA form, the CDR3 reads TGTGCCACCAGTGATTTGCGCCGCGCGCAGTACTTC. Translated: CATSDLRRAQYF.

The rearrangement links TRBV25-1 to TRBJ2-7; TRBD1 aligns across 10 bases. Germline CDR1 MGHDK, CDR2 SYGVNS. Trimming cost V 9 bases and J 2 bases; bases outside gene matches: 7. The CDR3 spans 14 residues. For the CDR3, the DNA is TGTGCCAGTTCCGGGACAGGGGCAACCTACGAGCAGTACTTC. It translates to CASSGTGATYEQYF.

The V gene is TRBV28, the J gene TRBJ2-5, with D perhaps matching TRBD1 or TRBD2 (6 bases each). The germline gives CDR1 MDHEN, CDR2 SYDVKM. With 8 bases removed from V and 3 bases from J, the gap between germline ends came to 19 bases. CDR3 size: 15 residues. The DNA for the CDR3 is TGTGCCAGCTCCAACGGGGGCCTACAAAAAGAGACCCAGTACTTC. It translates to CASSNGGLQKETQYF.

This clonotype was picked up a small number of times. The rearrangement links TRBV5-1 to TRBJ2-7; D ambiguous. V shed 4 bases and J shed 5 bases, with 13 bases lying between them. Germline assignment: CDR1 SGHRS and CDR2 YFSETQ. The CDR3 totals 13 residues. CDR3 amino acids: CASSRARSHEQYF. CDR3 nucleotide sequence: TGCGCCAGCAGCAGGGCCAGGAGTCACGAGCAGTACTTC.

This rearrangement joins TRBV29-1 to TRBJ1-1, with D possibly TRBD1 on 5 matching bases. Germline V gene data show CDR1 as SQVTM and CDR2 as ANQGSEA. The CDR3 is 11 residues long. The V gene lost 6 bases and the J gene lost 3 bases, with 8 bases spanning the gap. The CDR3 bases are TGCAGCGTGGGGCGGTACACTGAAGCTTTCTTT. It codes for CSVGRYTEAFF.

This chain joins TRBV6-1 and TRBJ1-6; D unresolved. Looked up from germline, CDR1 is MNHNS and CDR2 is SASEGT. This CDR3 is built from 15 residues. The ends were cut back, 6 bases at V and 0 bases at J, with 9 bases in the middle. This CDR3 is CASSRADSYNSPLHF. DNA for the CDR3: TGTGCCAGCAGCAGAGCGGACTCCTATAATTCACCCCTCCACTTT.

The genes are TRBV5-1 and TRBJ1-1; D not certain. CDR1 and CDR2 from the germline V gene are SGHRS and YFSETQ. The V and J ends lost 4 bases and 1 base respectively, with 11 bases between them. CDR3 size: 14 residues. DNA for the CDR3: TGCGCCAGCAGCGTGGGCCGAAAGAACACTGAAGCTTTCTTT. It yields the protein CASSVGRKNTEAFF.

J is TRBJ1-1 and V is TRBV2, with TRBD1 matching 11 bases. Germline CDR1 and CDR2: SNHLY and FYNNEI. The CDR3 runs 15 residues. The J segment lost 3 bases and the V segment lost 7 bases, leaving 7 bases of the junction unmatched. Here the CDR3 reads CASTPGTGGDTEAFF. CDR3 DNA sequence: TGTGCCAGCACACCGGGGACAGGGGGGGACACTGAAGCTTTCTTT.

The rearrangement uses TRBV29-1 and TRBJ2-1; D remains ambiguous. The CDR3 sequence is 13 residues long. CDR1 is SQVTM, CDR2 ANQGSEA, per germline. Trimming left V 4 bases short and J 4 bases short, with 11 bases between. The CDR3 spells CSVGRTIYNEQFF. The CDR3, as DNA: TGCAGCGTTGGTCGGACCATTTACAATGAGCAGTTCTTC.

This clonotype has only a few counts. The junction departs from germline at one end; a sequencing error may be responsible. This chain connects TRBV6-1 to TRBJ1-1; a weak D match, TRBD1 (5 bases). This CDR3 has 18 residues. The germline gives CDR1 MNHNS, CDR2 SASEGT. Here the CDR3 reads CASSVNALGGTGNTEAFF. CDR3 DNA: TGTGCTAGCAGTGTAAACGCCCTGGGAGGGACGGGGAACACTGAAGCTTTCTTT.

The J gene is TRBJ2-7, the V gene TRBV7-2; 7 bases map to TRBD2. Trimming took 4 bases from V and 7 from J; bases not matched to a gene: 16. The V gene's germline CDR1 is SGHTA and CDR2 FQGNSA. CDR3 length equals 16 residues. CDR3 nucleotides: TGTGCCAGCAGCTCCCTAGCGGTAACAATGGGGGGTGAGCAGTACTTC. It is translated as CASSSLAVTMGGEQYF. The complete variable domain, with remaining parts taken from reference TRBV7-2 and TRBJ2-7, reads GAGVSQSPSNKVTEKGKDVELRCDPISGHTALYWYRQSLGQGLEFLIYFQGNSAPDKSGLPSDRFSAERTGGSVSTLTIQRTQQEDSAVYLCASSSLAVTMGGEQYFGPGTRLTVT.

With respect to this clonotype: This may come from a read error, since a much larger clone is one base off. The V and J genes are TRBV15 and TRBJ2-7, with D perhaps TRBD2 (6 bases). V was shortened by 3 bases and J by 4 bases, with 22 bases between the two germline ends. The CDR3 runs to 17 residues. The germline V gene has CDR1 LNHNV and CDR2 YYDKDF (reference sequence). The DNA of the CDR3 is TGTGCCACCAGCAGTGATAGCAGATCTCACGGGGGATACGAGCAGTACTTC. This sequence encodes CATSSDSRSHGGYEQYF.

In this sample, this clonotype turned up once. This chain joins TRBV2 and TRBJ2-6; D gene uncertain. In germline, CDR1 is SNHLY, CDR2 FYNNEI. This CDR3 spans 14 amino acids. Trimming stripped 2 bases from V and 0 bases from J, with 2 bases between. The CDR3 bases are TGTGCCAGCAGTGAAAACTCTGGGGCCAACGTCCTGACTTTC. Its protein product is CASSENSGANVLTF.

The CDR3 nucleotides read TGTGCCAGCAGCCAAGCACGGGAAGCTTTCTTT. It codes for CASSQAREAFF. The rearrangement uses TRBV3-1 and TRBJ1-1; the D is unclear. The CDR3 length is 11 residues. Trimming shortened V by 1 base and J by 8 bases, and 5 bases separated the two germline ends. Germline V CDR1 and CDR2: LGHDT, YNNKEL (reference sequence).

J is TRBJ1-4 and V is TRBV5-1; TRBD1 matches at 11 bases. The V segment lost 7 bases and the J segment 3 bases; nucleotides outside the gene matches: 14. Germline assignment: CDR1 SGHRS and CDR2 YFSETQ. CDR3 length equals 18 residues. As DNA, the CDR3 is TGCGCCAGCCAAGCCGGAAGGAGGACAGGGGGCTCTAATGAAAAACTGTTTTTT. Its translation is CASQAGRRTGGSNEKLFF.

This clonotype was seen more than once but under ten times. V and J are TRBV5-8 and TRBJ1-3; no clear D. The V end lost 0 bases, the J end lost 0 bases, and 7 bases lay between the germline ends. The CDR3 has 15 residues. The germline gives CDR1 SGHTS, CDR2 YDEGEE. CDR3 loop: CASSLEGSSGNTIYF. CDR3 in DNA: TGTGCCAGCAGCTTGGAGGGTTCCTCTGGAAACACCATATATTTT.

The rearrangement uses TRBV9 and TRBJ2-7; D perhaps matches TRBD1 (5 bases). This CDR3 region has 14 residues. V gave up 0 bases and J gave up 4 bases, with 11 bases separating them. The germline CDR1 and CDR2 sequences are SGDLS and YYNGEE. In DNA, the CDR3 is TGTGCCAGCAGCGTAGCACTTCAGGGTTACGAGCAGTACTTC. Translation gives CASSVALQGYEQYF.

This rearrangement joins TRBV6-1 to TRBJ2-7; 9 bases are shared with TRBD1. The J call may be faulty, since TRBJ2-5 better matches the DNA end. The CDR3 consists of 13 residues. CDR1 MNHNS and CDR2 SASEGT come from the germline V gene. The CDR3 DNA reads TGTGCCAGCAGACAGGGGGCAGAGGAGACCCAGTACTTC. It translates to CASRQGAEETQYF.

The V call is TRBV6-6, the J call TRBJ2-7, with D possibly being TRBD2 (5 bases). The CDR3 sequence is 13 residues long. The V end was cut by 9 bases, the J end by 0 bases, with 12 bases between. In germline, CDR1 is MNHNY, CDR2 SVGAGI (reference sequence). CDR3 amino acids: CASTGGSSYEQYF. Here the CDR3 DNA reads TGTGCCAGTACGGGTGGGAGCTCCTACGAGCAGTACTTC.

The V and J genes are TRBV15 and TRBJ2-1; D is unresolved. Trimming shortened V by 4 bases and J by 2 bases, and 15 bases separated the two germline ends. CDR1 is LNHNV and CDR2 is YYDKDF in the germline V gene (reference sequence). This CDR3 spans 16 amino acids. CDR3 sequence (DNA): TGTGCCACCAGCACAAGGAGAAGGGCTGCCTACAATGAGCAGTTCTTC. This codes for CATSTRRRAAYNEQFF.

The chain combines TRBV4-1 with TRBJ2-1; D call uncertain. Germline V gives CDR1 MGHRA, CDR2 YSYEKL. The V end lost 0 bases, the J end lost 6 bases, and 12 bases lay between the germline ends. The CDR3 runs 15 residues. CDR3 region: CASSQEVVQSNEQFF. For the CDR3, the DNA is TGCGCCAGCAGCCAAGAAGTCGTACAAAGCAATGAGCAGTTCTTC.

The chain uses TRBV12-3 or TRBV12-4 and TRBJ1-1, with D uncertain. Trimming cost V 3 bases and J 6 bases, with 5 bases left between them. The CDR3 length is 11 residues. In DNA, the CDR3 is TGTGCCAGCAGTTTCTTCGCTGAAGCTTTCTTT. It encodes CASSFFAEAFF.

CDR3 loop: CASSEIVSGGDNEQFF. In nucleotides, the CDR3 is TGTGCCAGCAGTGAAATCGTATCGGGAGGTGACAATGAGCAGTTCTTC. The genes are TRBV6-1 and TRBJ2-1; 7 bases match TRBD2. V was clipped by 2 bases and J by 5 bases; unmatched bases: 9. CDR3 size: 16 residues. Germline-derived CDR1 and CDR2 are MNHNS and SASEGT.

The chain couples TRBV11-1 to TRBJ2-3; D not resolved. Germline V gene data show CDR1 as SGHAT and CDR2 as FQDESV (reference sequence). V shed 1 base and J shed 4 bases, with 9 bases lying between them. The CDR3 extends over 14 amino acids. In nucleotides, the CDR3 is TGTGCCAGCAGCTTAGAGGGCCCCGCAGATACGCAGTATTTT. This codes for CASSLEGPADTQYF.

The chain combines TRBV20-1 with TRBJ2-6; D perhaps matches TRBD1 (6 bases). The CDR3 has 15 residues. The V end lost 6 bases, the J end lost 0 bases, and 12 bases lay between the germline ends. Germline V CDR1 and CDR2: DFQATT, SNEGSKA (reference sequence). The CDR3 DNA follows: TGCAGTGCCCTCCCCAGGGGCTCTGGGGCCAACGTCCTGACTTTC. Protein product: CSALPRGSGANVLTF.

The chain uses TRBV10-3 and TRBJ2-6, with 12 nucleotides matching TRBD2. This CDR3 comprises 18 residues. Germline V gene data show CDR1 as ENHRY and CDR2 as SYGVKD. V shed 4 bases, J shed 2 bases, and the junction held 6 bases outside the gene matches. The CDR3 coding sequence is TGTGCCATCAGTGTGACTAGCGGGAGTTCCACTGGGGCCAACGTCCTGACTTTC. It specifies CAISVTSGSSTGANVLTF.

This clonotype has a single count. The V gene is TRBV28, the J gene TRBJ2-7, with TRBD2 matching over 8 bases. Germline V gives CDR1 MDHEN, CDR2 SYDVKM. Trimming took 7 bases from V and 2 from J; bases not matched to a gene: 13. This CDR3 contains 16 residues. The CDR3 region has the DNA TGTGCCAGCATGGCGGACCCGGGACTAGATGCCTACGAGCAGTACTTC. Translation: CASMADPGLDAYEQYF.

The J gene is TRBJ1-2, the V gene TRBV14, with D perhaps matching TRBD1 (5 bases). CDR1 and CDR2 from the germline V gene are SGHDN and FVKESK. The length of the CDR3 is 17 residues. Deletions cut 1 base from V and 6 bases from J, with 21 bases between. Written as DNA, the CDR3 is TGTGCCAGCAGCCAAGTCGTGACGAGCTGGGACGGGGATGGCTACACCTTC. Its translation: CASSQVVTSWDGDGYTF.